Following are 13 T cell receptor beta chains from one sample sequenced in a study of OX40 agonist ivuxolimab in advanced cancers. Assay: immunoSEQ multiplex PCR; the TCRdb copy retains only in-frame clones and omits some. The sample contains some 72,000 clones, about 80% of which appear only once. The sequences come from CD4+ or CD8+ T cells sorted from blood, collected in a trial of the OX40 agonist ivuxolimab. The source of these receptors is an adult with an advanced solid tumor such as melanoma, head and neck, liver or kidney cancer.

The chain has TRBV23-1 and TRBJ2-7; D is ambiguous. TRBV23-1 counts as an open reading frame of uncertain function. This CDR3 region has 11 residues. CDR3 sequence reads: CVQLPSREQYF. CDR3 DNA sequence: TGCGTCCAACTCCCCTCGCGGGAGCAGTACTTC.

CDR3 nucleotide sequence: TGTGCCAGCAGTTACCCCTTTGGCCGTACCTACGAGCAGTACTTC. Encoded protein: CASSYPFGRTYEQYF. The chain uses TRBV6-5 and TRBJ2-7; D is ambiguous. With 2 bases removed from V and 2 bases from J, the gap between germline ends came to 13 bases. Germline V lookup: CDR1 MNHEY, CDR2 SVGAGI. The CDR3 loop spans 15 amino acids.

This chain joins TRBV11-3 and TRBJ2-1, with 8 bases matching TRBD1. Germline CDR1 reads SGHNT; CDR2 reads YENEEA. The CDR3 has 14 amino acids. Losses at the gene ends were 2 bases for V and 9 bases for J; bases not matched to a gene: 6. The CDR3 region is CASSLNQGAGEQFF. The CDR3 DNA follows: TGTGCCAGCAGCTTAAATCAGGGGGCGGGTGAGCAGTTCTTC.

The gene calls are TRBV19 and TRBJ1-5; 7 bases align to TRBD1. V shed 4 bases and J 2 bases; nucleotides not matched to a gene: 8. The germline V gene has CDR1 LNHDA and CDR2 SQIVND (reference sequence). The CDR3 loop spans 16 amino acids. In DNA, the CDR3 is TGTGCCAGTAGTAGAACGACAGGGCCGGGCAATCAGCCCCAGCATTTT. It codes for CASSRTTGPGNQPQHF.

The J gene is TRBJ1-2, the V gene TRBV6-5; D not certain. CDR3 length: 11 residues. Germline CDR1 reads MNHEY; CDR2 reads SVGAGI. V was clipped by 5 bases and J by 4 bases, with 5 bases between them. CDR3 DNA: TGTGCCAGCAGTAGACTCTATGGCTACACCTTC. It codes for CASSRLYGYTF.

This chain connects TRBV6-5 to TRBJ1-2; 8 bases match TRBD1. The CDR3 contains 13 residues. Germline CDR1 and CDR2: MNHEY and SVGAGI. The trim removed 4 bases at V and 6 bases at J, leaving 4 bases unmatched. CDR3 bases: TGTGCCAGCAGTTCGGACAGGGCGCATGGCTACACCTTC. Protein sequence: CASSSDRAHGYTF.

This sequence joins TRBV28 and TRBJ2-1, with D uncertain. This CDR3 contains 12 residues. Germline assignment: CDR1 MDHEN and CDR2 SYDVKM. V was clipped by 1 base and J by 8 bases, with 6 bases between them. CDR3 sequence: CASSLLGDEQFF. CDR3 nucleotides: TGTGCCAGCAGTTTATTAGGAGATGAGCAGTTCTTC.

The rearrangement links TRBV4-1 to TRBJ2-3, with TRBD2 matching over 13 bases. V lost 0 bases to trimming and J lost 3 bases; unmatched junction nucleotides: 3. The CDR3 is 17 residues long. Germline assignment: CDR1 MGHRA and CDR2 YSYEKL. The CDR3 reads CASSQDGLAGVTDTQYF. The CDR3 DNA reads as TGCGCCAGCAGCCAAGATGGACTAGCGGGGGTTACAGATACGCAGTATTTT.

The J gene is TRBJ2-7, the V gene TRBV19, with 11 positions matching TRBD2. CDR1 and CDR2 from the germline V gene are LNHDA and SQIVND (reference sequence). V was clipped by 5 bases and J by 2 bases; unmatched bases: 5. The CDR3 has 15 residues. CDR3 sequence: CASSALAGGPYEQYF. DNA for the CDR3: TGTGCCAGTAGTGCCCTAGCGGGAGGTCCCTACGAGCAGTACTTC.

This clone was counted a few times. This chain uses TRBV5-4 with TRBJ2-7; TRBD2 matches at 9 bases. The CDR3 runs 14 residues. Germline lookup yields CDR1 SGHNT and CDR2 YYREEE (reference sequence). The V segment lost 0 bases and the J segment 5 bases; nucleotides outside the gene matches: 3. CDR3: CASSLAASGDEQYF. CDR3 nucleotides: TGTGCCAGCAGCTTGGCGGCTAGCGGGGACGAGCAGTACTTC. Supplemented by reference TRBV5-4 and TRBJ2-7, the full variable domain reads ETGVTQSPTHLIKTRGQQVTLRCSSQSGHNTVSWYQQALGQGPQFIFQYYREEENGRGNFPPRFSGLQFPNYSSELNVNALELDDSALYLCASSLAASGDEQYFGPGTRLTVT.

The genes are TRBV6-5 and TRBJ1-2; unclear D gene. V was shortened by 6 bases and J by 0 bases, with 8 bases between the two germline ends. The V gene's germline CDR1 is MNHEY and CDR2 SVGAGI. This CDR3 is built from 13 residues. The CDR3 protein is CASRHSANYGYTF. The DNA of the CDR3 is TGTGCCAGCAGGCACTCAGCTAACTATGGCTACACCTTC.

This clone appeared once. This chain connects TRBV10-3 to TRBJ1-4; 7 bases are a match to TRBD1. The CDR3 sequence is 19 residues long. The ends lost 2 bases at V and 3 bases at J; junction bases unmatched: 15. The V gene's germline CDR1 is ENHRY and CDR2 SYGVKD. CDR3 nucleotide sequence: TGTGCCATCAGTGAGAGGGGACAGCGGGGGCGGTTGTCTAATGAAAAACTGTTTTTT. As protein: CAISERGQRGRLSNEKLFF.

This chain links TRBV19 with TRBJ1-2, with a possible D match to TRBD1 (5 bases). The CDR3 covers 13 residues. Germline V gene sequence: CDR1 LNHDA, CDR2 SQIVND (reference sequence). With 2 bases removed from V and 4 bases from J, the gap between germline ends came to 8 bases. This chain's CDR3 is CASSITGAYGYTF. For the CDR3, the DNA is TGTGCCAGTAGTATAACAGGAGCCTATGGCTACACCTTC.